This TCR beta chain was identified in a study of blood T cells in healthy people across ages. A word on this clonotype: Its antigen is unidentified.

Study-level results: Among long-lived donors, naive CD4+ cells were more numerous and diversity higher than in aged donors.

The use of a sample-barcoded 5' primer and a J-beta primer mix characterized a second PCR of roughly 7 to 12 cycles. TCRdb reprocessed the 5' RACE reads with MiXCR, giving one entry per CDR3 protein. The profile shows 1,500,000 or so distinct CDR3 sequences, 59% of them singletons. Per individual sample, total RNA of at least 5 micrograms was extracted. J gave up 7 bases and V 0 bases, and 1 base lay outside the gene matches. The CDR3 runs 15 residues. Germline V gene lookup returns CDR1 SGHRS and CDR2 YFSETQ. The sequenced material came from blood. The sequence was obtained from a man in his late teens or twenties in good health. V gene TRBV5-1 combines with J gene TRBJ2-1, with 13 bases fitting TRBD2. The CDR3 sequence: CASSLELAGGNEQFF. CDR3 bases: TGCGCCAGCAGCTTGGAACTAGCGGGAGGGAATGAGCAGTTCTTC. Variable domain in full (rest from reference TRBV5-1 and TRBJ2-1): KAGVTQTPRYLIKTRGQQVTLSCSPISGHRSVSWYQQTPGQGLQFLFEYFSETQRNKGNFPGRFSGRQFSNSRSEMNVSTLELGDSALYLCASSLELAGGNEQFFGPGTRLTVL.